This T cell receptor beta chain was identified during a study of shared clonotypes between healthy human individuals. Deep was the level at which the assay was run. Measured with immunoSEQ multiplex PCR; TCRdb has only the in-frame clones, and not every one. The data contain hundreds of thousands of clones, about 95% of them singletons. Deletions cut 0 bases from V and 1 base from J, with 21 bases between. Per the germline V gene, CDR1 is ENHRY and CDR2 is SYGVKD. The CDR3 sequence is 19 residues long. Naive CD8 isolation took CD45RO-negative cells positively selected for CCR7 and excluded terminally differentiated effector memory CD45RA+ cells.

The specimen sequenced was naive CD8+ T cells sorted from blood. The chain joins TRBV10-3 to TRBJ1-2; maybe TRBD1 (5 bases). The clonotype comes from a woman in her 30s in good health. CDR3 loop: CAISESITAGKGLNYGYTF. CDR3 sequence (DNA): TGTGCCATCAGTGAGTCGATCACGGCAGGGAAAGGCCTTAACTATGGCTACACCTTC.